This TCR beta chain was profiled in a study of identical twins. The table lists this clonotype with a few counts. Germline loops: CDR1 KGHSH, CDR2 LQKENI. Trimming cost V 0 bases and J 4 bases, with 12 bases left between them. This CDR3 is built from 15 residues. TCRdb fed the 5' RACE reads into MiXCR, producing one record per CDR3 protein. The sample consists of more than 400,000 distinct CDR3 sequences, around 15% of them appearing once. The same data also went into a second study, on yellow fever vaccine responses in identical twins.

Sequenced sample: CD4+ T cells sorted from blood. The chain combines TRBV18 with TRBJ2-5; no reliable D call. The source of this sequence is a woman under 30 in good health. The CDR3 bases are TGTGCCAGCTCACCACCGGGGTTCGCGCGAGAGACCCAGTACTTC. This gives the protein CASSPPGFARETQYF.